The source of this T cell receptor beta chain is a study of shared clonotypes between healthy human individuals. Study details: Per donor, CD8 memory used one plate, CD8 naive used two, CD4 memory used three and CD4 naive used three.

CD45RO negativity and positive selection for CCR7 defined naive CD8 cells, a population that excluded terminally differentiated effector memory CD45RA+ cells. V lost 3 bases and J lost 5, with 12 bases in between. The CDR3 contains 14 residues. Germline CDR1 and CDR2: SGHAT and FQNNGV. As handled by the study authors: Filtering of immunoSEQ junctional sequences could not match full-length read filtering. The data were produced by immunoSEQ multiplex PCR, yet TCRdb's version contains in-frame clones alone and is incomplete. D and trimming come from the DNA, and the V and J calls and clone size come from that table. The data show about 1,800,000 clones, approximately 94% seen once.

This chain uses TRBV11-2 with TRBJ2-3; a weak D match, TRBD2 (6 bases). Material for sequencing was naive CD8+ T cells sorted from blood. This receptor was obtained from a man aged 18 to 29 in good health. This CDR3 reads CASSLEGAVDTQYF. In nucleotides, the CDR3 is TGTGCCAGCAGCTTGGAGGGCGCCGTAGATACGCAGTATTTT.